Presented here are 10 T cell receptor beta chains from one specimen sequenced in a study of blood T cell repertoires in COVID-19. TCRdb's table, derived via immunoSEQ multiplex PCR, lists solely in-frame clones and lacks some. Here the sample spans hundreds of thousands of clones, roughly 86% being singletons. The sample comprised peripheral blood. The receptor source for this set is a woman aged 60 to 75 who had recovered from COVID-19.

The rearrangement joins TRBV7-6 to TRBJ2-7, with 8 bases fitting TRBD1. In germline, CDR1 is SGHVS, CDR2 FNYEAQ. J gave up 6 bases and V 3 bases, and 13 bases lay outside the gene matches. This CDR3 is 16 amino acids long. In nucleotides, the CDR3 is TGTGCCAGCAGCTTTCTTCCGGACAGGGTGATCTCCGAGCAGTACTTC. This codes for CASSFLPDRVISEQYF.

The chain employs TRBV3-1 (or the pseudogene TRBV3-2) and TRBJ2-5, with D hard to call. The CDR3 loop spans 15 amino acids. Trimming removed 0 bases at V and 7 bases at J, with 15 bases between. Germline CDR1 is LGHDT and CDR2 is YNNKEL (reference sequence). The CDR3 DNA reads as TGTGCCAGCAGCCAAGATCTTGCGACTGCATCGACCCAGTACTTC. This translates into CASSQDLATASTQYF.

V is TRBV5-6 and J is TRBJ1-1, with D hard to call. Looked up from germline, CDR1 is SGHDT and CDR2 is YYEEEE. V lost 1 base and J lost 5, with 9 bases in between. The CDR3 loop spans 13 amino acids. The DNA of the CDR3 is TGTGCCAGCAGCTTGTTGCGATCTACTGAAGCTTTCTTT. Encoded protein: CASSLLRSTEAFF. The variable domain in full, with the rest retrieved from reference TRBV5-6 and TRBJ1-1, is DAGVTQSPTHLIKTRGQQVTLRCSPKSGHDTVSWYQQALGQGPQFIFQYYEEEERQRGNFPDRFSGHQFPNYSSELNVNALLLGDSALYLCASSLLRSTEAFFGQGTRLTVV.

This clone was observed a handful of times. The rearrangement uses TRBV5-6 and TRBJ1-1, with a possible D match to TRBD1 (5 bases). CDR1 and CDR2 (germline): SGHDT, YYEEEE. This CDR3 spans 14 amino acids. Between the trimmed V and J ends, which lost 3 bases and 1 base, there was a span of 10 bases. The CDR3 spells CASSSRQPNTEAFF. CDR3 DNA: TGTGCCAGCAGCTCTCGACAGCCGAACACTGAAGCTTTCTTT. Full variable domain (remainder filled in from reference TRBV5-6 and TRBJ1-1): DAGVTQSPTHLIKTRGQQVTLRCSPKSGHDTVSWYQQALGQGPQFIFQYYEEEERQRGNFPDRFSGHQFPNYSSELNVNALLLGDSALYLCASSSRQPNTEAFFGQGTRLTVV.

The chain links TRBV9 to TRBJ2-2; D possibly corresponds to TRBD2 (5 bases). Germline V gives CDR1 SGDLS, CDR2 YYNGEE. This CDR3 is 17 amino acids long. Trimming pared 4 bases from V and 4 bases from J, leaving 20 bases between. The CDR3 loop is CASSHPFLASGTGELFF. CDR3 nucleotide sequence: TGTGCCAGCAGCCACCCTTTTTTAGCGAGTGGCACCGGGGAGCTGTTTTTT.

The chain links TRBV7-3 to TRBJ2-1, with 11 bases fitting TRBD2. Germline values: CDR1 SGHTA, CDR2 FQGTGA. Trimming cost V 5 bases and J 6 bases; bases outside gene matches: 9. The CDR3 has 16 residues. CDR3 bases: TGTGCCAGCAGCCCAGTGGGTAGCGGGGGGGCCAATGAGCAGTTCTTC. Its protein product is CASSPVGSGGANEQFF.

This chain links TRBV9 with TRBJ1-6, with D possibly matching TRBD1 (6 bases). This CDR3 is 15 amino acids long. The V end lost 2 bases, the J end lost 7 bases, and 13 bases lay between the germline ends. Germline loops: CDR1 SGDLS, CDR2 YYNGEE. In DNA form, the CDR3 reads TGTGCCAGCAGCGTGCGAGGGACATCAAATTCACCCCTCCACTTT. Protein: CASSVRGTSNSPLHF.

The rearrangement links TRBV13 to TRBJ1-1; D gene ambiguous. Germline CDR1 PRHDT, CDR2 FYEKMQ (reference sequence). V lost 2 bases and J lost 6, with 13 bases in between. The CDR3 length is 14 residues. DNA for the CDR3: TGTGCCAGCAGCTTAATTCAGCAGGTACCTGAAGCTTTCTTT. It codes for CASSLIQQVPEAFF.

The J gene is TRBJ2-3, the V gene TRBV11-1; 7 bases align to TRBD1. The CDR3 has 14 amino acids. V lost 2 bases, J lost 4 bases, and 3 bases stayed unmatched. The germline gives CDR1 SGHAT, CDR2 FQDESV (reference sequence). The CDR3 coding sequence is TGTGCCAGCAGCTTAAGACAGGGAGCAGATACGCAGTATTTT. As protein: CASSLRQGADTQYF.

This rearrangement joins TRBV7-6 to TRBJ1-4, with D perhaps matching TRBD1 (6 bases). CDR1 is SGHVS and CDR2 is FNYEAQ in the germline V gene. V was pared by 3 bases and J by 0 bases, with 17 bases between. CDR3 length equals 18 residues. CDR3 nucleotide sequence: TGTGCCAGCAGCTTCTCTAGGGCCACAGGGTCAACTAATGAAAAACTGTTTTTT. Protein: CASSFSRATGSTNEKLFF.